The sequence of this T cell receptor (beta chain) was determined in a study of Ad26.COV2.S vaccination and SARS-CoV-2 variants. Study in general: Once or twice, 56 days apart, Ad26.COV2.S was delivered intramuscularly.

The germline V gene encodes CDR1 LGHDT and CDR2 YNNKEL (reference sequence). This CDR3 is built from 12 residues. The V end was cut by 3 bases, the J end by 7 bases, with 6 bases between. Clones were read by immunoSEQ multiplex PCR, and TCRdb kept only the in-frame ones, dropping some. Of fewer than 400,000 clones in the sample, approximately 89% were seen once. Treatment defined: some 19 received Ad26.COV2.S at low or high dose, single or two shots; about 5 received placebo; per-sample allocation not given. The samples date from day 63 after the first vaccine or placebo injection. An adult donor aged 18-55 years was enrolled in Boston.

This specimen consisted of peripheral blood, obtained in a trial of Ad26.COV2.S vaccine versus placebo. The chain has TRBV3-1 (or the pseudogene TRBV3-2) and TRBJ2-2; no clear D gene. This sequence was found in a person aged 18-60 years who received the Ad26.COV2.S COVID-19 vaccine or a placebo. The CDR3, as DNA: TGTGCCAGCAGCCAGAGTTACGGGGAGCTGTTTTTT. Amino acid sequence: CASSQSYGELFF.